This TCR beta chain is drawn from a study of shared clonotypes between healthy human individuals. V shed 6 bases, J shed 5 bases, and the junction held 4 bases outside the gene matches. Germline-derived CDR1 and CDR2 are KGHSH and LQKENI. CDR3 length: 13 residues. In the authors' workflow: Sequence data from immunoSEQ were junction-only and lacked quality scores; consequently, filtering differed. Libraries were prepared by immunoSEQ multiplex PCR; TCRdb keeps only in-frame clonotypes and omits some of them. For V, J and clone size, that table is used; D and trimming come from the DNA. The table lists 1 million to 1.3 million clones, more than 75% of them singletons, with 0.6% to 0.7% in the top ten.

The specimen sequenced was memory CD4+ T cells from PBMCs. Subset meaning: CD45RA-negative fraction. This receptor was taken from a young man in good health. Some clones in this sample may be carry-over from other donors' samples. The chain couples TRBV18 to TRBJ2-7; 10 bases align to TRBD1. This CDR3 reads CASSATGGHEQYF. The DNA of the CDR3 is TGTGCCAGCTCGGCGACAGGGGGCCACGAGCAGTACTTC.